The 28 T cell receptor beta chains reported below all come from one sample, sequenced in a study of blood T cell repertoires in COVID-19. Data came from immunoSEQ multiplex PCR; TCRdb stores just in-frame clones and leaves some out. This sample has 140,000 to 150,000 clones, with 80% found just once. Material: peripheral blood. Receptors were obtained from a man between 65 and 80 years old who had recovered from COVID-19.

This chain joins TRBV14 and TRBJ1-1; D may be TRBD1 (6 bases). This CDR3 region has 18 residues. Germline V gene sequence: CDR1 SGHDN, CDR2 FVKESK. V was clipped by 1 base and J by 0 bases, with 18 bases between them. In DNA, the CDR3 is TGTGCCAGCAGCCAAGTCGTGAAGGACAGACTTCTGAACACTGAAGCTTTCTTT. Protein product: CASSQVVKDRLLNTEAFF.

The chain recombines TRBV6-2 or TRBV6-3 with TRBJ2-7; D might be TRBD2 (6 bases). The V and J ends lost 6 bases and 3 bases respectively, with 18 bases between them. CDR1 and CDR2 (germline): MNHEY, SVGEGT. This CDR3 region has 15 residues. The CDR3 region is CASSKKRRGNYEQYF. Here the CDR3 DNA reads TGTGCCAGCAGCAAAAAGCGGAGGGGTAACTACGAGCAGTACTTC.

This rearrangement joins TRBV10-2 to TRBJ2-1; 12 nucleotides align to TRBD2. Germline assignment: CDR1 WSHSY and CDR2 SAAADI. This CDR3 has 15 residues. The ends lost 6 bases at V and 10 bases at J; junction bases unmatched: 10. The CDR3 reads CASSALAGGPGEQFF. The CDR3 DNA reads TGCGCCAGCAGCGCGCTAGCGGGAGGGCCGGGGGAGCAGTTCTTC.

CDR3 residues: CASQRIVSSYEQYF. The DNA of the CDR3 is TGTGCCAGCCAGAGGATAGTCAGCTCCTACGAGCAGTACTTC. The chain uses TRBV2 and TRBJ2-7; D call uncertain. Germline V gene lookup returns CDR1 SNHLY and CDR2 FYNNEI. V dropped 8 bases and J dropped 0 bases, with 14 bases sitting between them. CDR3 length: 14 amino acids.

This clone was detected once. The chain recombines TRBV4-3 with TRBJ2-2; perhaps TRBD1 as D (6 bases). CDR1 LGHNA and CDR2 YSLEER come from the germline V gene. The CDR3 covers 20 residues. Trimming took off 0 bases at V and 0 bases at J, with 20 bases between the two ends. The DNA for the CDR3 is TGCGCCAGCAGCCAAGAGGGGGCAGGAAATTCTCCCACGAACACCGGGGAGCTGTTTTTT. Protein sequence: CASSQEGAGNSPTNTGELFF.

The rearrangement joins TRBV4-1 to TRBJ2-2; D might be TRBD1 (5 bases). Trimming stripped 7 bases from V and 3 bases from J, with 15 bases between. CDR1 is MGHRA and CDR2 is YSYEKL in the germline V gene. This CDR3 comprises 15 residues. The CDR3 bases are TGCGCCAGCACCTTAGGACAAACCGACACCGGGGAGCTGTTTTTT. Amino acid sequence: CASTLGQTDTGELFF.

The rearrangement uses TRBV20-1 and TRBJ1-1, with D possibly being TRBD1 (5 bases). The CDR3 has 15 residues. Trimming took 3 bases from V and 0 from J, leaving 14 bases between them. Per the germline V gene, CDR1 is DFQATT and CDR2 is SNEGSKA (reference sequence). The chain's CDR3 is CSASRRQYMNTEAFF. CDR3 nucleotides: TGCAGTGCTAGTCGTAGACAGTACATGAACACTGAAGCTTTCTTT.

The chain employs TRBV3-1 (or the pseudogene TRBV3-2) and TRBJ2-2; D is unresolved. Trimming removed 5 bases at V and 6 bases at J, with 10 bases between. The CDR3 runs to 13 residues. Germline values: CDR1 LGHDT, CDR2 YNNKEL (reference sequence). Written as DNA, the CDR3 is TGTGCCAGCAGCGACCGCGGTCCCGGGGAGCTGTTTTTT. Its protein product is CASSDRGPGELFF.

This clone came up once. The chain is built from TRBV20-1 and TRBJ2-1, with no clear D. This CDR3 contains 11 residues. The germline V and J ends were trimmed by 3 bases and 7 bases, with 7 bases remaining between them. CDR1 and CDR2 (germline): DFQATT, SNEGSKA (reference sequence). CDR3 bases: TGCAGTGCTAGCCCCACTAATGAGCAGTTCTTC. It yields the protein CSASPTNEQFF.

This clone was counted between two and nine times. The CDR3 nucleotides read TGCAGTGCTAGTGCGGGGAGCAGCTCCTACGAGCAGTACTTC. Translating gives CSASAGSSSYEQYF. The V and J genes are TRBV20-1 and TRBJ2-7, with D perhaps matching TRBD2 (6 bases). V was pared by 3 bases and J by 0 bases, with 12 bases between. This CDR3 is built from 14 residues. Germline CDR1 DFQATT, CDR2 SNEGSKA (reference sequence).

On this clone itself: This is likely a read error, given that the CDR3 carries no conserved phenylalanine or tryptophan at its end. The DNA is left out, because the CDR3 cannot be placed on it with certainty; the CDR3 is given as TCRdb lists it. The rearrangement links TRBV21-1 to TRBJ2-7; the table's TRBD2 call for D was not verified on the DNA. TRBV21-1 has pseudogene status. The CDR3 length is 8 residues, termini included. The CDR3 is CASSTPVA.

This chain links TRBV5-8 with TRBJ1-4; TRBD1 agrees at 10 bases. The CDR3 has 15 amino acids. Trimming took 4 bases from V and 5 from J; bases not matched to a gene: 5. Germline V gene sequence: CDR1 SGHTS, CDR2 YDEGEE. The CDR3 nucleotides read TGTGCCAGCAGCAAGAAGGGACAGGGGAATGAAAAACTGTTTTTT. Its protein is CASSKKGQGNEKLFF.

J is TRBJ1-5 and V is TRBV6-6, with TRBD1 identical over 10 bases. The germline V gene has CDR1 MNHNY and CDR2 SVGAGI (reference sequence). Trimming at V came to 6 bases and at J to 4 bases, leaving 3 bases not matched to a gene. The CDR3 has 14 residues. CDR3 DNA: TGTGCCAGCAGCCCGGACAGGGGGAATCAGCCCCAGCATTTT. As protein: CASSPDRGNQPQHF.

The J gene is TRBJ1-1, the V gene TRBV25-1, with D perhaps TRBD1 (5 bases). The CDR3 runs to 11 residues. The germline V and J ends were trimmed by 6 bases and 8 bases, with 10 bases remaining between them. The germline V gene has CDR1 MGHDK and CDR2 SYGVNS. DNA for the CDR3: TGTGCCAGCAGGGGACGGGGGGAAGCTTTCTTT. Translating gives CASRGRGEAFF.

This clone showed up just once. V and J are TRBV27 and TRBJ1-1; 7 nucleotides align to TRBD1. J was trimmed by 4 bases and V by 2 bases; bases with no gene match: 16. This CDR3 has 18 amino acids. Germline V gene sequence: CDR1 MNHEY, CDR2 SMNVEV (reference sequence). The CDR3 region is CASSLSRGLGRDGTEAFF. DNA of the CDR3: TGTGCCAGCAGTTTAAGTAGGGGGCTTGGGAGAGACGGCACTGAAGCTTTCTTT.

The chain combines TRBV19 with TRBJ2-2; 9 nucleotides line up with TRBD1. Germline CDR1 and CDR2: LNHDA and SQIVND (reference sequence). Germline trimming cut 6 bases from V and 5 bases from J; bases unmatched to any gene: 1. The CDR3 contains 13 residues. The CDR3 nucleotides are TGTGCCAGTAGGGGACAGGGTACCGGGGAGCTGTTTTTT. The encoded protein is CASRGQGTGELFF. The complete variable domain, with remaining parts taken from reference TRBV19 and TRBJ2-2, reads DGGITQSPKYLFRKEGQNVTLSCEQNLNHDAMYWYRQDPGQGLRLIYYSQIVNDFQKGDIAEGYSVSREKKESFPLTVTSAQKNPTAFYLCASRGQGTGELFFGEGSRLTVL.

V usage is TRBV27 and J usage is TRBJ2-7; D is uncertain. The CDR3 has 14 residues. The V and J ends lost 0 bases and 1 base respectively, with 7 bases between them. Germline-derived CDR1 and CDR2 are MNHEY and SMNVEV (reference sequence). In DNA, the CDR3 is TGTGCCAGCAGTTTATCGAGCCGTTCCTACGAGCAGTACTTC. This codes for CASSLSSRSYEQYF.

This clone has more than one count but fewer than ten. The chain employs TRBV25-1 and TRBJ1-6; TRBD1 agrees at 9 bases. Germline-derived CDR1 and CDR2 are MGHDK and SYGVNS. With 3 bases clipped from V and 9 bases from J, the junction kept 6 bases outside the gene matches. This CDR3 has 15 residues. CDR3 region: CASSDNRGLGSPLHF. CDR3 coding DNA: TGTGCCAGCAGTGATAACAGGGGGCTCGGTTCACCCCTCCACTTT.

The sample holds one count of this clone. The chain carries TRBV5-6 and TRBJ2-2; 8 bases line up with TRBD1. The germline V gene encodes CDR1 SGHDT and CDR2 YYEEEE. The CDR3 totals 15 residues. V trimming: 4 bases; J trimming: 4 bases; junction bases outside the gene matches: 6. In nucleotides, the CDR3 is TGTGCCAGCAGCCCGGACACAGGGGGCACCGGGGAGCTGTTTTTT. Its protein product is CASSPDTGGTGELFF. Full variable domain (outside the CDR3, taken from reference TRBV5-6 and TRBJ2-2): DAGVTQSPTHLIKTRGQQVTLRCSPKSGHDTVSWYQQALGQGPQFIFQYYEEEERQRGNFPDRFSGHQFPNYSSELNVNALLLGDSALYLCASSPDTGGTGELFFGEGSRLTVL.

V and J are TRBV24-1 and TRBJ2-1; maybe TRBD2 (6 bases). CDR3 size: 11 residues. The V gene lost 4 bases and the J gene lost 10 bases, with 7 bases spanning the gap. Germline V gene lookup returns CDR1 KGHDR and CDR2 SFDVKD. The CDR3, as DNA: TGTGCCACCAGTGAAGGACTAGAGCAGTTCTTC. The encoded protein is CATSEGLEQFF.

This chain connects TRBV5-4 to TRBJ2-1, with 14 positions matching TRBD2. The CDR3 loop spans 16 amino acids. The junction had 7 bases not matched to a gene; V was cut back by 6 bases and J by 5 bases. Germline CDR1 is SGHNT and CDR2 is YYREEE (reference sequence). CDR3 amino acids: CASTKGTSGRNNEQFF. The CDR3 DNA sequence: TGTGCCAGCACCAAAGGGACTAGCGGGAGAAACAATGAGCAGTTCTTC. The full variable domain, with the rest looked up from reference TRBV5-4 and TRBJ2-1, is ETGVTQSPTHLIKTRGQQVTLRCSSQSGHNTVSWYQQALGQGPQFIFQYYREEENGRGNFPPRFSGLQFPNYSSELNVNALELDDSALYLCASTKGTSGRNNEQFFGPGTRLTVL.

The chain couples TRBV19 to TRBJ2-7; 8 bases fit TRBD1. There are 13 residues in the CDR3. Germline lookup yields CDR1 LNHDA and CDR2 SQIVND (reference sequence). J lost 8 bases, V lost 6 bases, and 9 bases had no gene match. The DNA for the CDR3 is TGTGCCAGTAGGGACAGGGCCCTACGCAAGCAGTACTTC. Its translation: CASRDRALRKQYF.

This clone was found once. CDR3 coding DNA: TGTGCCAGCAGTTACCCCCACAGGGGATCTGGAAACACCATATATTTT. It specifies CASSYPHRGSGNTIYF. The chain has TRBV6-6 and TRBJ1-3, with TRBD1 matching 7 bases. CDR1 is MNHNY and CDR2 is SVGAGI in the germline V gene (reference sequence). CDR3 size: 16 residues. The ends lost 2 bases at V and 1 base at J; junction bases unmatched: 5.

The CDR3 protein is CASSSRTSGKETQYF. DNA for the CDR3: TGTGCCAGCAGCTCACGGACTAGCGGGAAAGAGACCCAGTACTTC. The chain combines TRBV9 with TRBJ2-5; 12 nucleotides agree with TRBD2. The CDR3 consists of 15 residues. In germline, CDR1 is SGDLS, CDR2 YYNGEE. Trimming removed 4 bases from V and 3 bases from J; junction bases left unmatched: 4.

The chain uses TRBV5-1 and TRBJ1-1, with D maybe TRBD1 (5 bases). Germline V CDR1 and CDR2: SGHRS, YFSETQ. V was pared by 0 bases and J by 5 bases, with 8 bases between. The CDR3 has 13 residues. The CDR3 spells CASSLGTRTEAFF. As DNA, the CDR3 is TGCGCCAGCAGCTTGGGGACAAGGACTGAAGCTTTCTTT.

V and J are TRBV5-1 and TRBJ2-1; 11 positions match TRBD2. J was trimmed by 3 bases and V by 2 bases; bases with no gene match: 4. Germline V gene data show CDR1 as SGHRS and CDR2 as YFSETQ. The CDR3 is 16 residues long. The CDR3: CASSLLTSGVYNEQFF. The CDR3 coding sequence is TGCGCCAGCAGCTTACTGACTAGCGGGGTCTACAATGAGCAGTTCTTC.

This clone has only one observation. V gene TRBV24-1 combines with J gene TRBJ2-2, with 9 bases aligning to TRBD2. V shed 2 bases, J shed 5 bases, and the junction held 8 bases outside the gene matches. This CDR3 has 17 amino acids. Germline assignment: CDR1 KGHDR and CDR2 SFDVKD. The CDR3 sequence is CATSDSIAGVRTGELFF. DNA for the CDR3: TGTGCCACCAGTGATTCGATAGCGGGAGTACGTACCGGGGAGCTGTTTTTT.

The CDR3 coding sequence is TGTGCCAGCAGCCGTGACAGGTACTCTGGGGCCAACGTCCTGACTTTC. Translating gives CASSRDRYSGANVLTF. The V and J genes are TRBV7-2 and TRBJ2-6; maybe TRBD1 (6 bases). The germline CDR1 and CDR2 sequences are SGHTA and FQGNSA. The CDR3 contains 16 residues. The V gene lost 5 bases and the J gene lost 0 bases, with 11 bases spanning the gap.